This is a list of T cell receptor beta chains from one sample in a study of T cell responses to AZD1222 COVID-19 vaccine. Generated by immunoSEQ multiplex PCR, the TCRdb table keeps only in-frame clones and is missing some. Here the sample spans roughly 270,000 clones, approximately 94% being singletons. Sequenced material: peripheral blood, taken 28 days after the second AZD1222 dose. The receptors derive from an adult who received the AZD1222 COVID-19 vaccine. CDR3s include the opening cysteine and the closing phenylalanine or tryptophan. Fields, in order: V gene, clone size, D gene, J gene, CDR3 protein, CDR3 DNA. D genes are given only for firm matches. Size is omitted from some rows. Given values are once, few, many or a class for expanded clones.

>TRBV5-4|.|.|TRBJ2-1
CASSLGDRGLYNEQFF
TGTGCCAGCAGCTTGGGAGACAGGGGACTATACAATGAGCAGTTCTTC
>TRBV9|.|.|TRBJ1-3
CASSVDGGIASSHGNTIYF
TGTGCCAGCAGCGTAGACGGGGGCATTGCCTCAAGTCACGGAAACACCATATATTTT
>TRBV4-2|.|.|TRBJ1-2
CASSQDQRYGYTF
TGTGCCAGCAGCCAAGATCAGAGGTATGGCTACACCTTC
>TRBV18|few|TRBD1|TRBJ2-7
CASSNFNRDRFNEQYF
TGTGCCAGCTCAAACTTCAACCGGGACAGGTTCAACGAGCAGTACTTC
>TRBV19|.|.|TRBJ2-5
CASSVRGQETQYF
TGTGCCAGTAGTGTCCGGGGGCAAGAGACCCAGTACTTC
>TRBV6-6|.|.|TRBJ1-1
CASSYSETAVIEAFF
TGTGCCAGCAGTTACTCGGAGACAGCCGTGATTGAAGCTTTCTTT
>TRBV7-3|.|.|TRBJ2-2
CASSPTDTGELFF
TGTGCCAGCAGCCCGACAGACACCGGGGAGCTGTTTTTT
>TRBV27|.|.|TRBJ2-7
CASSPRQSYEQYF
TGTGCCAGCAGTCCACGACAGTCCTACGAGCAGTACTTC
>TRBV3-1/TRBV3-2|once|.|TRBJ1-2
CASSQGMSENGYTF
TGTGCCAGCAGCCAAGGGATGTCGGAGAATGGCTACACCTTC
>TRBV3-1/TRBV3-2|.|.|TRBJ1-2
CASSQVNNYGYTF
TGTGCCAGCAGCCAAGTCAATAACTATGGCTACACCTTC
>TRBV5-4|.|TRBD2|TRBJ2-2
CASSLGTSAFTGELFF
TGTGCCAGCAGCTTGGGAACTAGCGCCTTCACCGGGGAGCTGTTTTTT
>TRBV4-3|.|TRBD2|TRBJ2-1
CASSQNRLAGGSGGEQFF
TGCGCCAGCAGCCAAAACCGACTAGCGGGAGGATCGGGGGGTGAGCAGTTCTTC
>TRBV29-1|.|.|TRBJ1-3
CSVEDRAFDTIYF
TGCAGCGTTGAAGACAGGGCATTTGACACCATATATTTT
>TRBV28|.|TRBD2|TRBJ2-3
CASRGGTSDTQYF
TGTGCCAGCAGGGGGGGGACGTCCGATACGCAGTATTTT
>TRBV2|.|TRBD2|TRBJ2-2
CASSELSLWSSGGESTGELFF
TGTGCCAGCAGTGAACTTTCCCTCTGGTCTAGCGGGGGGGAAAGCACCGGGGAGCTGTTTTTT